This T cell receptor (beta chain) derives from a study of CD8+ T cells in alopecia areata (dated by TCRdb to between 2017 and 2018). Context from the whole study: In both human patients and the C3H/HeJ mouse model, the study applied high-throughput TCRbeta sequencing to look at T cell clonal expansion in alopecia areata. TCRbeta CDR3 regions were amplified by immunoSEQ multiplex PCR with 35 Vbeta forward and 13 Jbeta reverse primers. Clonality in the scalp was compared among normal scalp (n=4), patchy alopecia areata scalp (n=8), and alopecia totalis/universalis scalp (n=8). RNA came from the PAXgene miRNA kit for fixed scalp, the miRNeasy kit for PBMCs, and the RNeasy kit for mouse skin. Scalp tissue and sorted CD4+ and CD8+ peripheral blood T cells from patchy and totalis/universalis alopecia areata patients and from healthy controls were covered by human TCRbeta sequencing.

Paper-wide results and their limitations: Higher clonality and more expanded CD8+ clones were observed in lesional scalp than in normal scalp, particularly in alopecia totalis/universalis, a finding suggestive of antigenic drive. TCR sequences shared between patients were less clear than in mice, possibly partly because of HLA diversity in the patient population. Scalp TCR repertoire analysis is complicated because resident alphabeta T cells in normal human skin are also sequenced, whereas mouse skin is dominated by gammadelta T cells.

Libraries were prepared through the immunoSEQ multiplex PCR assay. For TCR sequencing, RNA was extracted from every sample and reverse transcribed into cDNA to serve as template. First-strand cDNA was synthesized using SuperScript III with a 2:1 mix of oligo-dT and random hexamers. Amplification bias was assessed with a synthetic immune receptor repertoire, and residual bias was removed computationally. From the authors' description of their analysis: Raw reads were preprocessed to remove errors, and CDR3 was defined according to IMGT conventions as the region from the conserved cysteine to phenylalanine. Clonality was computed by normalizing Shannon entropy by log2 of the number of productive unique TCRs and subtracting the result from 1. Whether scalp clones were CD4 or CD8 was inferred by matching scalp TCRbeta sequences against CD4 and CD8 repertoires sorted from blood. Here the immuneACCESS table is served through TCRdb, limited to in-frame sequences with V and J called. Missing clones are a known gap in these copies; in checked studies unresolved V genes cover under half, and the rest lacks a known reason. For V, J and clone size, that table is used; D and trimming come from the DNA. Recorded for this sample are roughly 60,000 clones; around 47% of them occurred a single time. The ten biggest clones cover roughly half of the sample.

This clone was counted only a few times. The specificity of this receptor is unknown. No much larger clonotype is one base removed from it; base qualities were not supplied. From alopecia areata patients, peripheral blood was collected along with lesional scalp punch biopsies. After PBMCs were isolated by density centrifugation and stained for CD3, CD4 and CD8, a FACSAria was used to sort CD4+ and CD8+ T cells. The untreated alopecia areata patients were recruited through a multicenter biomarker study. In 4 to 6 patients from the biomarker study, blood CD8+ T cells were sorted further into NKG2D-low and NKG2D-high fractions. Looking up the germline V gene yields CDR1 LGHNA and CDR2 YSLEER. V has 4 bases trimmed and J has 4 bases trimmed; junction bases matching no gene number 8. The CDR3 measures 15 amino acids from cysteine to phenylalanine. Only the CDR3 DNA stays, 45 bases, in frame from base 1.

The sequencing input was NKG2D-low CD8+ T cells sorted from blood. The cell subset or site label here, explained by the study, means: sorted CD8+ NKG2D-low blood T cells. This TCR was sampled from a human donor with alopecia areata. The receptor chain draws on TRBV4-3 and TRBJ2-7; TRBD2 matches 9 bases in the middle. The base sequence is TGCGCCAGCAGCCGTGAGCGGGAGGAAGGATACGAGCAGTACTTC. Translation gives CASSREREEGYEQYF.